Sequencing of this T cell receptor (beta chain) was carried out in a study of blood T cell repertoires in COVID-19. Study-wide background: Acute and convalescent COVID-19 samples came from the United States, Italy and Spain. Nucleic acid was either cDNA or gDNA, and it came from T cells, B-cell-depleted T cells, or PBMCs.

TCRdb keeps only in-frame clones here, not all; method: immunoSEQ multiplex PCR. The sample records a few hundred thousand clones, around 91% being singletons. Trimming cost V 2 bases and J 5 bases, with 16 bases left between them. Looked up from germline, CDR1 is SGHRS and CDR2 is YFSETQ. The CDR3 extends over 16 amino acids. Individuals aged roughly 18 to 95 years were recruited from some 26 US areas. Grouping used clinical history reported by participants in a survey and questionnaire. Source material: PBMCs or T cells enriched from blood (not recorded which). The chain combines TRBV5-1 with TRBJ2-2, with D tentatively TRBD2 (5 bases). The receptor's source is a woman in her late teens or twenties with acute COVID-19. The CDR3 DNA reads TGCGCCAGCAGCTTTAGTCCAACACCGGGGACCGGGGAGCTGTTTTTT. This sequence encodes CASSFSPTPGTGELFF.